This record covers a single T cell receptor beta chain. The same CDR3 is also encoded by other DNA sequences in this sample. This sample is part of a study of shared clonotypes between healthy human individuals. Authors' data handling: Sequence data from immunoSEQ were junction-only and lacked quality scores; consequently, filtering differed. Here immunoSEQ multiplex PCR was the method, and the copy in TCRdb shows in-frame clones only, minus some. V, J and clone size are taken as reported in that table, and D and trimming were inferred from the DNA itself. The table has around 1.5 million clones, 95% to 99% seen once; the top ten hold roughly 0.4%. Trimming at V came to 2 bases and at J to 4 bases, leaving 3 bases not matched to a gene. CDR1 and CDR2 (germline): SQVTM, ANQGSEA. The CDR3 is made up of 15 amino acids.

The TCR sequence derives from a man aged 25 to 40 in good health. The chain has TRBV29-1 and TRBJ2-2, with 11 bases lining up with TRBD2. Sequencing was performed on naive CD4+ T cells sorted from blood. The subset is: CD45RA+ positively selected. CDR3 amino acids: CSVESLAGVTGELFF. The CDR3 bases are TGCAGCGTTGAATCACTAGCGGGAGTCACCGGGGAGCTGTTTTTT.